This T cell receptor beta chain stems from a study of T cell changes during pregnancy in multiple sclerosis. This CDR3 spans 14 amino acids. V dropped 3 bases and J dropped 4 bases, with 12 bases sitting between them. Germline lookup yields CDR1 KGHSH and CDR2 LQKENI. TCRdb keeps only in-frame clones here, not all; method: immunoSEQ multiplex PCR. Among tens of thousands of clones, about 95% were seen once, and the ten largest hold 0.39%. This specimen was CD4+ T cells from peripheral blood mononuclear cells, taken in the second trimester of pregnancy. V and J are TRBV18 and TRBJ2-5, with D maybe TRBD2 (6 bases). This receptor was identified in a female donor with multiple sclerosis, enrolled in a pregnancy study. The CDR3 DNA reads TGTGCCAGCTCACCCGGGAGCATCCCAGAGACCCAGTACTTC. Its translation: CASSPGSIPETQYF.